This is a list of T cell receptor beta chains from one sample in a study of Ad26.COV2.S vaccination and SARS-CoV-2 variants. This table comes from immunoSEQ multiplex PCR, and its TCRdb copy is limited to in-frame clones, with some not included. Among about 320,000 clones listed, 86% were seen once. Sequences were derived from peripheral blood, sampled in a trial of Ad26.COV2.S vaccine versus placebo. Receptor source: a person aged 18-65 years who received the Ad26.COV2.S COVID-19 vaccine or a placebo. Both conserved end residues are part of each CDR3. A D gene is named only where the DNA matches it firmly. Where a row states a size, it is once, few, many or the class of an expanded clone; other rows omit it.

.	TRBD1	TRBJ2-7	TRBV3-1/TRBV3-2	TGTGCCAGCAGCGATAACAGGGGGCCTTCCTACGAGCAGTACTTC	CASSDNRGPSYEQYF
.	TRBD1	TRBJ2-1	TRBV6-1	TGTGCCAGCAGTGTCCGGGACACAGGGGTTATGCATGAGCAGTTCTTC	CASSVRDTGVMHEQFF
.	TRBD2	TRBJ2-7	TRBV5-1	TGCGCCAGCAGCCACCCGAGCGGGGGGGATTACGAGCAGTACTTC	CASSHPSGGDYEQYF
.	.	TRBJ1-2	TRBV30	TGTGCCTGGAGTACCACCATGCCGGCAGGGGTCACCTATGGCTACACCTTC	CAWSTTMPAGVTYGYTF
.	TRBD1	TRBJ2-7	TRBV18	TGTGCCAGCTCACCCTGGGTCGGGGACAGGGTTTACGAGCAGTACTTC	CASSPWVGDRVYEQYF
once	.	TRBJ2-1	TRBV11-2	TGTGCCAGCAGCCTCCGGGACGGGTACAATGAGCAGTTCTTC	CASSLRDGYNEQFF
once	TRBD2	TRBJ2-4	TRBV5-6	TGTGCCAGCAGCTTGAGGCTAGCGGGGGGAGCCAAAAACATTCAGTACTTC	CASSLRLAGGAKNIQYF
.	.	TRBJ2-5	TRBV28	TGTGCCAGCGGGGGGACCCAAGAGACCCAGTACTTC	CASGGTQETQYF
few	.	TRBJ1-1	TRBV7-6	TGTGCCAGCAGCCCGCGGCGGTGGGGCGCCTTTGGAGCTTTCTTT	CASSPRRWGAFGAFF
.	.	TRBJ1-6	TRBV4-1	TGCGCCAGCAGCCAAGAAGCAGGACTGACCAATTCACCCCTCCACTTT	CASSQEAGLTNSPLHF
.	.	TRBJ1-1	TRBV6-5	TGTGCCAGCAGGGTAATCGACACTGAAGCTTTCTTT	CASRVIDTEAFF
.	.	TRBJ1-2	TRBV5-1	TGCGCCAGCAGCTTGCTTGCGGGGTTCTATGGCTACACCTTC	CASSLLAGFYGYTF
.	.	TRBJ2-7	TRBV7-9	TGTGCCAGCAGCCCCGGGCAGGCAAGCTCCTACGAGCAGTACTTC	CASSPGQASSYEQYF
.	.	TRBJ2-7	TRBV6-5	TGTGCCACCAAGCACCACGGGACCTACGAGCAGTACTTC	CATKHHGTYEQYF
.	TRBD2	TRBJ2-1	TRBV5-1	TGCGCCAGCAGCTCGACCGGGACTAGCGGGGGGGCCGGGGATGAGCAGTTCTTC	CASSSTGTSGGAGDEQFF